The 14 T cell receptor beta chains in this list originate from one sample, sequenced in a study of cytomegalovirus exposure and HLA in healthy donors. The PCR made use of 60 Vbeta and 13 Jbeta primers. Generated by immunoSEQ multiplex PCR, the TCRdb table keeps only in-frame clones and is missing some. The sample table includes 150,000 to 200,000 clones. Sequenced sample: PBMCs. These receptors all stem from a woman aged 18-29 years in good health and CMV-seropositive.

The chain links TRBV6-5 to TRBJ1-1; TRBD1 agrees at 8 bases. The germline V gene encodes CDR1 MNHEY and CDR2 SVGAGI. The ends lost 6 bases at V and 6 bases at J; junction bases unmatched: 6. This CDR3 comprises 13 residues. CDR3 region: CASRMGQAAEAFF. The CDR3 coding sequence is TGTGCCAGCAGGATGGGACAGGCGGCTGAAGCTTTCTTT.

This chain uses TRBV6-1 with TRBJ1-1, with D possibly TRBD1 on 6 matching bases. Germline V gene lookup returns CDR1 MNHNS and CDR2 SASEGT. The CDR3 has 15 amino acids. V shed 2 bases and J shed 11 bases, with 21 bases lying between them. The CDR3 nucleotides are TGTGCCAGCAGTGAAACTACAGGGTCTGTTTTCGAGGCTTTCTTT. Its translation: CASSETTGSVFEAFF.

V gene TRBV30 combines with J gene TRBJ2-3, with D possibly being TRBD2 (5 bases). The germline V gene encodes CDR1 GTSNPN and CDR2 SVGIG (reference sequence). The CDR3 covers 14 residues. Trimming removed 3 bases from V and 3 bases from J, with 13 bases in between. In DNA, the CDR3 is TGTGCCTGGAGCCCCTTAGGGAGTACAGATACGCAGTATTTT. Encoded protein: CAWSPLGSTDTQYF. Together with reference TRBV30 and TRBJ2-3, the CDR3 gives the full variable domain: SQTIHQWPATLVQPVGSPLSLECTVEGTSNPNLYWYRQAAGRGLQLLFYSVGIGQISSEVPQNLSASRPQDRQFILSSKKLLLSDSGFYLCAWSPLGSTDTQYFGPGTRLTVL.

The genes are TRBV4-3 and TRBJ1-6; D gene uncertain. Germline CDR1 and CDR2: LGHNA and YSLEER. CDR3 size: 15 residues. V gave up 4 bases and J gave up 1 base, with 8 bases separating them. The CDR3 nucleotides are TGCGCCAGCAGCCCATCACAGTCCTATAATTCACCCCTCCACTTT. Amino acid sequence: CASSPSQSYNSPLHF.

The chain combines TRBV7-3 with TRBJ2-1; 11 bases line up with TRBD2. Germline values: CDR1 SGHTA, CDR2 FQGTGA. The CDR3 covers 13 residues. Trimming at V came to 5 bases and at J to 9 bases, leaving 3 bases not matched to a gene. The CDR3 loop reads CASSKTSGAEQFF. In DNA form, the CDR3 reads TGTGCCAGCAGCAAGACTAGCGGGGCTGAGCAGTTCTTC. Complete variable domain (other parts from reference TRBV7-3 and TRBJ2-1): GAGVSQTPSNKVTEKGKYVELRCDPISGHTALYWYRQSLGQGPEFLIYFQGTGAADDSGLPNDRFFAVRPEGSVSTLKIQRTERGDSAVYLCASSKTSGAEQFFGPGTRLTVL.

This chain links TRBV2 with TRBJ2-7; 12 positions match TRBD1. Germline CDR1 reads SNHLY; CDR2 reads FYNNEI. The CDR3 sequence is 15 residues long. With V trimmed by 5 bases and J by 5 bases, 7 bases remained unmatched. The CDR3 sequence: CASSTQGQGADEQYF. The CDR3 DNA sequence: TGTGCCAGCAGTACCCAGGGACAGGGGGCGGACGAGCAGTACTTC.

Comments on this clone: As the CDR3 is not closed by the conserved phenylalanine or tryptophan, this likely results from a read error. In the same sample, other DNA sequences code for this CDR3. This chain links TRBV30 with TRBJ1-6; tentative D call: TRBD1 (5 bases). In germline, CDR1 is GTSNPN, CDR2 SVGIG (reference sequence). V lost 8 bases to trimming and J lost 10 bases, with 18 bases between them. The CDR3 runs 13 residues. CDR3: CAQKGYPSSPLHS. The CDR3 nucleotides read TGTGCCCAGAAGGGGTACCCCTCATCACCCCTCCACTCT.

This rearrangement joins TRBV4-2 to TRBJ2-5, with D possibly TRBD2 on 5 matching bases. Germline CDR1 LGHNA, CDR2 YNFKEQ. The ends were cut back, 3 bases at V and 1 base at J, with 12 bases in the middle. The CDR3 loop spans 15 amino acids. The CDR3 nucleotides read TGTGCCAGCAGCCAGTGGACTGCCCCCCAAGAGACCCAGTACTTC. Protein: CASSQWTAPQETQYF.

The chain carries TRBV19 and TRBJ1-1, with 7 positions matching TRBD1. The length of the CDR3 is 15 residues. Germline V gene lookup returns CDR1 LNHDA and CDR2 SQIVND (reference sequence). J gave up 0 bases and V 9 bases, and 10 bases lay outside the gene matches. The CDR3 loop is CASRQGGRMNTEAFF. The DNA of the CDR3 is TGTGCCAGCCGTCAGGGGGGACGGATGAACACTGAAGCTTTCTTT.

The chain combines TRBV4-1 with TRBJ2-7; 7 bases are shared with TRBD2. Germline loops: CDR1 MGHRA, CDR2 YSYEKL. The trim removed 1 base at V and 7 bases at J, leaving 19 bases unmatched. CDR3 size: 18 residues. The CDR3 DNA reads TGCGCCAGCAGCCAAGCCGGGGGAGGGGCAACCTTCCTACGTGAGCAGTACTTC. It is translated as CASSQAGGGATFLREQYF.

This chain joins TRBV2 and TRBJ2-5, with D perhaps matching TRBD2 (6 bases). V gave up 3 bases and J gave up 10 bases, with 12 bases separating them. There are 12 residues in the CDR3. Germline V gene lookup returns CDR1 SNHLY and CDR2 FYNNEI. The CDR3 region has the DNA TGTGCCAGCAGTGACCCTACTAGCCACCAGTACTTC. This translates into CASSDPTSHQYF. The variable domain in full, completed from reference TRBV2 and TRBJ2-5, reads EPEVTQTPSHQVTQMGQEVILRCVPISNHLYFYWYRQILGQKVEFLVSFYNNEISEKSEIFDDQFSVERPDGSNFTLKIRSTKLEDSAMYFCASSDPTSHQYFGPGTRLLVL.

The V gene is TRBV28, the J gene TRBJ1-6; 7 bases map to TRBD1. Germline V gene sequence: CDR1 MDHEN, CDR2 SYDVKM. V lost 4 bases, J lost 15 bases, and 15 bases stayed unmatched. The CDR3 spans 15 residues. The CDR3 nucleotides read TGTGCCAGCAGTTCGCCCGGGACAGACCAAACTCTCCTCCACTTT. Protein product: CASSSPGTDQTLLHF.

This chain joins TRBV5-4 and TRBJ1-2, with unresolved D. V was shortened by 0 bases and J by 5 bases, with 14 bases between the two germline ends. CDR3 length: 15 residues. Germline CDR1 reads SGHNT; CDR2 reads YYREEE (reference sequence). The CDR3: CASSLGFRTEYGYTF. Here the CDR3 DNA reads TGTGCCAGCAGCTTGGGTTTCCGGACTGAATATGGCTACACCTTC.

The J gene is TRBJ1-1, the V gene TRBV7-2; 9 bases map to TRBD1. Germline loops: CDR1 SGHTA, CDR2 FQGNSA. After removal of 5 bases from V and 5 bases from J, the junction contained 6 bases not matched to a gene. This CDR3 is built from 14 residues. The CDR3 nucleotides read TGTGCCAGCAGCCGACAGGGGGTAGGGACTGAAGCTTTCTTT. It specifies CASSRQGVGTEAFF.